The clone carrying this T cell receptor beta chain was recorded once. Trimming at V came to 0 bases and at J to 5 bases, leaving 10 bases not matched to a gene. There are 17 residues in the CDR3. The germline V gene has CDR1 LGHDT and CDR2 YNNKEL (reference sequence). Authors' methods: Amplifying reference gene primers gave estimates of nucleated cell counts. Sequencing was performed with immunoSEQ multiplex PCR; in TCRdb, only in-frame clones are kept and a portion is missing. Clone size and V and J calls were adopted from that table, with D and trimming inferred from the DNA. Of about 230,000 clones detected, 65% to 90% appear once; the ten largest clones hold 9.5% to 13%. The data derive from a study of blood T cell repertoires in COVID-19. Overall study context: Nucleic acid was either cDNA or gDNA, and it came from T cells, B-cell-depleted T cells, or PBMCs.

Seattle's enrolled individuals joined amid active infection and were then monitored longitudinally. J is TRBJ2-5 and V is TRBV3-1 (or the pseudogene TRBV3-2); 9 nucleotides agree with TRBD2. The sequencing input was peripheral blood. This TCR was sampled from a man aged 45-60 years with COVID-19, enrolled during active disease. CDR3: CASSQEKLAGVQETQYF. The CDR3, as DNA: TGTGCCAGCAGCCAAGAAAAGTTAGCGGGAGTCCAGGAGACCCAGTACTTC.